Following are 10 T cell receptor beta chains from one sample sequenced in a study of cytomegalovirus exposure and HLA in healthy donors. Researchers ran the PCR with 60 Vbeta and 13 Jbeta primers. Measured with immunoSEQ multiplex PCR; TCRdb has only the in-frame clones, and not every one. The sample shows 150,000 to 200,000 clones, around 76% of them seen only once. Sequenced material: PBMCs. The receptors derive from a female donor in good health and CMV-seronegative.

This clone occurred once. This chain links TRBV29-1 with TRBJ2-3; 10 bases map to TRBD2. CDR1 and CDR2 (germline): SQVTM, ANQGSEA. CDR3 length equals 14 residues. V trimming: 4 bases; J trimming: 5 bases; junction bases outside the gene matches: 6. The CDR3 spells CSVASGGAGDTQYF. The DNA for the CDR3 is TGCAGCGTTGCCAGCGGGGGGGCCGGAGATACGCAGTATTTT.

This clone has only a few counts. The chain joins TRBV15 to TRBJ1-2, with 12 bases identical to TRBD1. With V trimmed by 1 base and J by 11 bases, 5 bases remained unmatched. This CDR3 is built from 14 residues. Germline CDR1 LNHNV, CDR2 YYDKDF (reference sequence). The CDR3 coding sequence is TGTGCCACCAGCAGAGTGGGACAGGGGGCAGGTTACACCTTC. Its translation is CATSRVGQGAGYTF. The whole variable domain, filled in from reference TRBV15 and TRBJ1-2, reads DAMVIQNPRYQVTQFGKPVTLSCSQTLNHNVMYWYQQKSSQAPKLLFHYYDKDFNNEADTPDNFQSRRPNTSFCFLDIRSPGLGDTAMYLCATSRVGQGAGYTFGSGTRLTVV.

This clone was seen a single time. The chain links TRBV7-9 to TRBJ1-1; unclear D gene. CDR3 size: 14 residues. Germline V gene lookup returns CDR1 SEHNR and CDR2 FQNEAQ (reference sequence). V lost 7 bases to trimming and J lost 0 bases, with 12 bases between them. CDR3 sequence (DNA): TGTGCCAGCAAATTCGGGGTCCTGAACACTGAAGCTTTCTTT. This encodes CASKFGVLNTEAFF.

CDR3 coding DNA: TGCGCCAGCAGCTCCCTGGGGACTAGCGGGGGCACAGATACGCAGTATTTT. Its translation is CASSSLGTSGGTDTQYF. V usage is TRBV5-1 and J usage is TRBJ2-3, with 13 nucleotides matching TRBD2. The CDR3 has 17 amino acids. Losses at the gene ends were 3 bases for V and 1 base for J; bases not matched to a gene: 5. The germline gives CDR1 SGHRS, CDR2 YFSETQ.

The chain has TRBV5-1 and TRBJ1-1; unclear D gene. The ends were cut back, 0 bases at V and 3 bases at J, with 6 bases in the middle. The CDR3 is 13 amino acids. The germline V gene encodes CDR1 SGHRS and CDR2 YFSETQ. The CDR3 DNA sequence: TGCGCCAGCAGCTTGGACCGGGACACTGAAGCTTTCTTT. Translating gives CASSLDRDTEAFF.

This clone is a singleton in its sample. This chain joins TRBV5-1 and TRBJ2-2; 8 nucleotides agree with TRBD2. Germline loops: CDR1 SGHRS, CDR2 YFSETQ. The CDR3 spans 17 residues. The trim removed 2 bases at V and 4 bases at J, leaving 10 bases unmatched. CDR3 in DNA: TGCGCCAGCAGCTTCGGGGGGGCCCAAATTACCACCGGGGAGCTGTTTTTT. This sequence encodes CASSFGGAQITTGELFF.

This chain joins TRBV5-5 and TRBJ2-7, with D perhaps TRBD1 (6 bases). The CDR3 is 13 amino acids. V dropped 4 bases and J dropped 3 bases, with 11 bases sitting between them. Germline V lookup: CDR1 SGHKS, CDR2 YYEKEE (reference sequence). DNA of the CDR3: TGTGCCAGCAGCCGGGACACCAACTACGAGCAGTACTTC. Translating it yields CASSRDTNYEQYF.

The gene calls are TRBV5-5 and TRBJ2-2; D unclear. Trimming cost V 4 bases and J 3 bases, with 7 bases left between them. CDR3 length equals 13 residues. Germline V gene sequence: CDR1 SGHKS, CDR2 YYEKEE (reference sequence). In DNA form, the CDR3 reads TGTGCCAGCAGCGTGACATACACCGGGGAGCTGTTTTTT. This translates into CASSVTYTGELFF.

The chain has TRBV11-2 and TRBJ1-6, with 9 bases that match TRBD1. V gave up 5 bases and J gave up 9 bases; unmatched junction bases: 8. Germline loops: CDR1 SGHAT, CDR2 FQNNGV. This CDR3 has 15 amino acids. CDR3 sequence reads: CASSPQQGAGSPLHF. The CDR3 nucleotides are TGTGCCAGCAGCCCCCAACAGGGGGCGGGTTCACCCCTCCACTTT.

V gene TRBV19 combines with J gene TRBJ2-2; the match to TRBD1 covers 10 bases. The junction had 5 bases not matched to a gene; V was cut back by 5 bases and J by 5 bases. Germline V gives CDR1 LNHDA, CDR2 SQIVND (reference sequence). The CDR3 has 15 residues. The CDR3 protein is CASSPRTGGTGELFF. The CDR3 region has the DNA TGTGCCAGTAGTCCCAGGACAGGGGGTACCGGGGAGCTGTTTTTT.